This entry lists 30 T cell receptor beta chains sequenced from one sample in a study of beta chain features in type 1 diabetes. Reverse transcribing all isolated RNA meant expressed TCRB transcripts were sequenced. The table came from immunoSEQ multiplex PCR; TCRdb's copy has only in-frame clones and leaves some out. The table lists about 250,000 clones, around 14% of them singletons, with about 0.027% in the top ten. Sequencing was done on a sample of naive CD4+ T cells from blood. The receptors stem from a woman in her forties in good health.

The chain employs TRBV18 and TRBJ2-1; no firm D call. Per the germline V gene, CDR1 is KGHSH and CDR2 is LQKENI. V was cut by 1 base and J by 8 bases, with 15 bases left in between. The CDR3 consists of 15 residues. The CDR3 loop is CASSPQVLGWDEQFF. The DNA of the CDR3 is TGTGCCAGCTCACCACAAGTGCTGGGCTGGGATGAGCAGTTCTTC.

The table lists this clone with a few counts. The genes are TRBV7-6 and TRBJ2-5, with 10 bases identical to TRBD1. The germline gives CDR1 SGHVS, CDR2 FNYEAQ. The V gene end was trimmed by 3 bases and the J gene end by 4 bases; junction bases not matched to a gene: 8. The CDR3 totals 16 residues. CDR3 in amino acids: CASSFRQGALGETQYF. The DNA for the CDR3 is TGTGCCAGCAGCTTCCGACAGGGGGCGTTGGGAGAGACCCAGTACTTC.

The rearrangement links TRBV9 to TRBJ2-3, with a weak D call TRBD2 (6 bases). The CDR3 covers 14 residues. Between the trimmed V and J ends, which lost 2 bases and 3 bases, there was a span of 10 bases. Germline CDR1 SGDLS, CDR2 YYNGEE. The CDR3 coding sequence is TGTGCCAGCAGCGTTAGCGGAATTACAGATACGCAGTATTTT. This encodes CASSVSGITDTQYF.

This clone has just a few counts. The chain carries TRBV5-1 and TRBJ2-7; a weak D match, TRBD2 (5 bases). Per the germline V gene, CDR1 is SGHRS and CDR2 is YFSETQ. CDR3 length: 13 residues. Trimming took 4 bases from V and 1 from J, leaving 9 bases between them. The CDR3 region is CASSPGLSYEQYF. The CDR3 coding sequence is TGCGCCAGCAGCCCAGGACTGTCCTACGAGCAGTACTTC.

This chain joins TRBV6-5 and TRBJ2-3; D may be TRBD1 (7 bases). The length of the CDR3 is 15 residues. Germline CDR1 MNHEY, CDR2 SVGAGI. Trimming left V 4 bases short and J 6 bases short, with 17 bases between. CDR3 sequence reads: CASSFRGDPRDTQYF. CDR3 in DNA: TGTGCCAGCAGTTTCAGGGGGGACCCCCGGGATACGCAGTATTTT.

In its sample, this clone was seen a few times. The J gene is TRBJ1-2, the V gene TRBV5-1; 9 bases map to TRBD1. This CDR3 is 14 amino acids long. V lost 4 bases, J lost 7 bases, and 8 bases stayed unmatched. Per germline, CDR1 SGHRS and CDR2 YFSETQ. As DNA, the CDR3 is TGCGCCAGCAGCCAAACCGGGACAGGGTCTGGCTACACCTTC. It encodes CASSQTGTGSGYTF. Together with reference TRBV5-1 and TRBJ1-2, the CDR3 gives the full variable domain: KAGVTQTPRYLIKTRGQQVTLSCSPISGHRSVSWYQQTPGQGLQFLFEYFSETQRNKGNFPGRFSGRQFSNSRSEMNVSTLELGDSALYLCASSQTGTGSGYTFGSGTRLTVV.

This sequence joins TRBV6-6 and TRBJ2-6, with a possible D match to TRBD1 (6 bases). The germline V gene encodes CDR1 MNHNY and CDR2 SVGAGI (reference sequence). V dropped 6 bases and J dropped 2 bases, with 8 bases sitting between them. This CDR3 region has 14 residues. CDR3 protein: CASRGAAGANVLTF. The CDR3 coding sequence is TGTGCCAGCAGGGGGGCTGCTGGGGCCAACGTCCTGACTTTC.

There are a few counts of this clone. The chain uses TRBV6-6 and TRBJ2-3; perhaps TRBD1 as D (5 bases). CDR1 is MNHNY, CDR2 SVGAGI, per germline (reference sequence). This CDR3 is built from 15 residues. V was trimmed by 5 bases and J by 5 bases, leaving 17 bases between them. Here the CDR3 reads CASSVLKGQGDTQYF. In DNA, the CDR3 is TGTGCCAGCAGTGTTCTCAAGGGGCAAGGAGATACGCAGTATTTT.

This clone was seen a handful of times. The chain recombines TRBV18 with TRBJ2-5; perhaps TRBD1 as D (5 bases). The J call is uncertain, as TRBJ2-7 better fits the DNA end. Germline CDR1 KGHSH, CDR2 LQKENI. This CDR3 has 14 residues. CDR3 amino acids: CASSPDRQSYEQYF. The CDR3 nucleotides read TGTGCCAGCTCACCTGACCGACAGTCCTACGAGCAGTACTTC.

The gene calls are TRBV5-1 and TRBJ1-2; a weak D match, TRBD1 (5 bases). Germline V lookup: CDR1 SGHRS, CDR2 YFSETQ. With 0 bases removed from V and 3 bases from J, the gap between germline ends came to 9 bases. This CDR3 spans 14 amino acids. The CDR3 coding sequence is TGCGCCAGCAGCTTGGATCAGGGCGACTATGGCTACACCTTC. The encoded protein is CASSLDQGDYGYTF.

V and J are TRBV6-5 and TRBJ2-3; no reliable D call. V was pared by 5 bases and J by 5 bases, with 8 bases between. Per germline, CDR1 MNHEY and CDR2 SVGAGI. The CDR3 loop spans 12 amino acids. The CDR3 sequence: CASSPTGDTQYF. The DNA for the CDR3 is TGTGCCAGCAGTCCGACGGGAGATACGCAGTATTTT.

CDR3: CASSVRRQGAYEQYF. The CDR3 nucleotides are TGTGCCAGTAGTGTCAGGCGCCAGGGGGCCTACGAGCAGTACTTC. The V gene is TRBV19, the J gene TRBJ2-7, with 7 bases identical to TRBD1. CDR1 LNHDA and CDR2 SQIVND come from the germline V gene (reference sequence). V was clipped by 5 bases and J by 2 bases; unmatched bases: 9. The CDR3 is 15 amino acids.

This clone was observed a handful of times. J is TRBJ1-6 and V is TRBV10-2, with 11 bases that match TRBD1. J was trimmed by 6 bases and V by 8 bases; bases with no gene match: 6. This CDR3 spans 15 amino acids. Germline CDR1 reads WSHSY; CDR2 reads SAAADI. CDR3 DNA sequence: TGCGCCAGCGACGGACAGGGGGCTGTTAATTCACCCCTCCACTTT. This gives the protein CASDGQGAVNSPLHF.

V gene TRBV5-6 combines with J gene TRBJ2-5; 8 bases are shared with TRBD1. CDR3 length equals 13 residues. The V gene's germline CDR1 is SGHDT and CDR2 YYEEEE. V trimming: 0 bases; J trimming: 5 bases; junction bases outside the gene matches: 0. CDR3 DNA sequence: TGTGCCAGCAGCTTGGGACAGGGGGAGACCCAGTACTTC. Its protein product is CASSLGQGETQYF.

The genes are TRBV27 and TRBJ1-6; D may be TRBD1 (6 bases). The V end was cut by 5 bases, the J end by 6 bases, with 17 bases between. The V gene's germline CDR1 is MNHEY and CDR2 SMNVEV (reference sequence). CDR3 size: 16 residues. The DNA for the CDR3 is TGTGCCAGCAGTCCGACCCAGGGGATAGGTAATTCACCCCTCCACTTT. This gives the protein CASSPTQGIGNSPLHF.

J is TRBJ1-4 and V is TRBV5-1, with D unclear. The CDR3 covers 15 residues. Trimming removed 4 bases from V and 3 bases from J, with 13 bases in between. From germline, CDR1 is SGHRS and CDR2 YFSETQ. CDR3 in DNA: TGCGCCAGCAGCATTCCGTCATCGGCTAATGAAAAACTGTTTTTT. It specifies CASSIPSSANEKLFF.

This clone was seen a few times. V usage is TRBV2 and J usage is TRBJ2-3; 10 nucleotides match TRBD2. The CDR3 loop spans 15 amino acids. From germline, CDR1 is SNHLY and CDR2 FYNNEI. V dropped 3 bases and J dropped 1; count of bases not matched to a gene: 1. The CDR3 spells CASSDGTSGTDTQYF. CDR3 in DNA: TGTGCCAGCAGTGATGGGACTAGCGGCACAGATACGCAGTATTTT.

The chain couples TRBV18 to TRBJ1-1; D is ambiguous. This CDR3 spans 12 amino acids. Germline V gives CDR1 KGHSH, CDR2 LQKENI. V was shortened by 1 base and J by 8 bases, with 8 bases between the two germline ends. CDR3 sequence (DNA): TGTGCCAGCTCACCACAGGAGAAAGAAGCTTTCTTT. This gives the protein CASSPQEKEAFF.

This clone was found a few times. V usage is TRBV5-4 and J usage is TRBJ2-7, with 11 bases that match TRBD2. The V and J ends lost 3 bases and 2 bases, in that order; junction bases with no gene match: 4. CDR3 length equals 15 residues. The germline CDR1 and CDR2 sequences are SGHNT and YYREEE (reference sequence). Written as DNA, the CDR3 is TGTGCCAGCAGCTCTAGCGGGGGGCCCCCCTACGAGCAGTACTTC. It encodes CASSSSGGPPYEQYF.

In its sample, this clone was seen many times. V usage is TRBV7-2 and J usage is TRBJ2-5, with D uncertain. V was pared by 9 bases and J by 5 bases, with 13 bases between. This CDR3 has 12 residues. Germline CDR1 SGHTA, CDR2 FQGNSA. CDR3 loop: CASSPIRETQYF. CDR3 nucleotide sequence: TGTGCCAGTTCCCCCATCCGGGAGACCCAGTACTTC.

This clone turned up a few times. The chain employs TRBV7-2 and TRBJ1-2, with D possibly TRBD1 on 5 matching bases. Trimming removed 5 bases at V and 3 bases at J, with 13 bases between. Germline CDR1 and CDR2: SGHTA and FQGNSA. The CDR3 runs to 14 residues. The CDR3 spells CASSRPDRDYGYTF. In DNA form, the CDR3 reads TGTGCCAGCAGCCGGCCCGACAGAGACTATGGCTACACCTTC.

V usage is TRBV14 and J usage is TRBJ2-7; tentative D call: TRBD1 (6 bases). The CDR3 totals 12 residues. CDR1 and CDR2 from the germline V gene are SGHDN and FVKESK. Trimming took 3 bases from V and 6 from J, leaving 9 bases between them. The chain's CDR3 is CASSHPGVEQYF. The CDR3 DNA follows: TGTGCCAGCAGCCACCCAGGGGTCGAGCAGTACTTC.

The genes are TRBV6-5 and TRBJ1-6; TRBD1 matches at 9 bases. The CDR3 runs to 16 residues. V lost 0 bases to trimming and J lost 9 bases; unmatched junction nucleotides: 6. Germline V lookup: CDR1 MNHEY, CDR2 SVGAGI. The CDR3 sequence is CASSYSGTGTGSPLHF. The CDR3 bases are TGTGCCAGCAGTTACTCGGGGACAGGGACTGGTTCACCCCTCCACTTT.

The chain employs TRBV7-2 and TRBJ1-6, with D possibly matching TRBD1 (5 bases). CDR3 length: 14 residues. In germline, CDR1 is SGHTA, CDR2 FQGNSA. Trimming took 5 bases from V and 9 from J, leaving 14 bases between them. CDR3 DNA: TGTGCCAGCAGCCAACAGGAGACCCTTTCACCCCTCCACTTT. Translated: CASSQQETLSPLHF.

This chain uses TRBV2 with TRBJ2-1; 9 bases align to TRBD2. There are 16 residues in the CDR3. The V gene's germline CDR1 is SNHLY and CDR2 FYNNEI. Trimming took 5 bases from V and 6 from J; bases not matched to a gene: 11. The CDR3 bases are TGTGCCAGCAGTACCAGGCTAGCGGGGTACTGCAATGAGCAGTTCTTC. Translated, it gives CASSTRLAGYCNEQFF.

This clone has more than one count but fewer than ten. The CDR3 spells CSVDFTSWADTQYF. The CDR3 DNA is TGCAGCGTTGATTTCACTAGTTGGGCCGATACGCAGTATTTT. This chain connects TRBV29-1 to TRBJ2-3; D might be TRBD2 (5 bases). Trimming stripped 3 bases from V and 6 bases from J, with 16 bases between. Germline CDR1 is SQVTM and CDR2 is ANQGSEA. CDR3 length: 14 residues.

The chain has TRBV5-5 and TRBJ2-2, with 7 bases aligning to TRBD2. This CDR3 has 16 amino acids. Germline CDR1 and CDR2: SGHKS and YYEKEE (reference sequence). J gave up 0 bases and V 1 base, and 3 bases lay outside the gene matches. The CDR3 loop is CASSLHGGTNTGELFF. The DNA for the CDR3 is TGTGCCAGCAGCTTGCACGGGGGGACGAACACCGGGGAGCTGTTTTTT.

The CDR3 coding sequence is TGCAGCGTTGAAGATCCGTCACAGGGAAACACCATATATTTT. This gives the protein CSVEDPSQGNTIYF. V gene TRBV29-1 combines with J gene TRBJ1-3; D not certain. CDR1 and CDR2 from the germline V gene are SQVTM and ANQGSEA. Trimming pared 0 bases from V and 4 bases from J, leaving 10 bases between. CDR3 length equals 14 residues.

This clone was observed a handful of times. The chain carries TRBV5-6 and TRBJ2-5; D perhaps matches TRBD1 (6 bases). CDR1 is SGHDT, CDR2 YYEEEE, per germline. Trimming took 4 bases from V and 4 from J, leaving 20 bases between them. The CDR3 contains 16 residues. CDR3 nucleotides: TGTGCCAGCAGCCCGTGGGACACTATAGTAGGAGAGACCCAGTACTTC. Its translation: CASSPWDTIVGETQYF.

This clone was detected only a few times. The V gene is TRBV2, the J gene TRBJ2-6, with D possibly matching TRBD2 (6 bases). In germline, CDR1 is SNHLY, CDR2 FYNNEI. The V and J ends lost 1 base and 1 base respectively, with 17 bases between them. The CDR3 is 19 amino acids. The CDR3 nucleotides are TGTGCCAGCAGTGAAGAGGTGGCGGGGATCACATCTGGGGCCAACGTCCTGACTTTC. Its translation is CASSEEVAGITSGANVLTF.